This T cell receptor beta chain emerged from a study of T cells in narcolepsy. The CDR3 totals 17 residues. Unmatched junction bases numbered 15, after V lost 4 bases and J lost 9 bases. CDR1 and CDR2 from the germline V gene are SGHDT and YYEEEE. Some clones are missing from TCRdb's copy, which holds only in-frame ones; the method was immunoSEQ multiplex PCR. The table records roughly 30,000 clones, around 74% of them present only once. The chain joins TRBV5-6 to TRBJ2-1, with TRBD2 matching 11 bases. This sequence was found in a human donor in good health. The sequencing input was memory (CD45RA-) CD4+ T cells from blood. This CDR3 reads CASSPGRSASGRPEQFF. The CDR3 nucleotides read TGTGCCAGCAGCCCGGGGAGATCGGCTAGCGGGAGGCCTGAGCAGTTCTTC.